The entry that follows covers one TCR beta chain sequence. Its antigen target is currently unknown. Within one base of it there is no much larger clone, and no base qualities were kept. This entry comes from a study of T cell repertoires in cytomegalovirus infection (dated by TCRdb to between 2018 and 2020). General notes on the study: Recently identified HLA-C-restricted CMV epitopes, whose presentation resists viral immunomodulation, were targeted by peptide stimulations together with well-studied HLA-B-restricted epitopes. The HLA type of each donor mattered for the analysis, because public TCR beta signatures pointed to carriage of CMV infection along with the matching HLA type. General conclusions and limits of the study: Cumulative frequency of public TCR beta family members discriminated carriers of CMV infection plus the relevant HLA type in this cohort and an independent approximately 370-donor cohort. In the ex vivo response, HLA-C-restricted CMV-specific TCR beta clonotypes were dominant, and in two of eight donors the single most frequent clonotype came from this HLA-C-restricted group.

The instrument given in TCRdb is Illumina HiSeq 1500. TCRdb itself trimmed the public reads at Q25 with fastp, ran MiXCR and retained productive beta chains. Every entry covers one CDR3 protein and lists the most common genes and DNA from its rows. The sample table records 150,000 or so distinct CDR3 sequences; roughly a fifth of these occur just once. Of the sample, 25% is held by the ten largest clones. The treatment or condition tag for this specimen amounts to: in vitro stimulation with specific CMV peptide epitopes to enrich CMV-specific T cells. The CDR3 covers 14 residues, taking in both the cysteine and the phenylalanine. The read is trimmed to its CDR3 DNA, 42 bases read in frame from base 1. Between the V and J ends, shortened by 0 bases and 2 bases respectively, the junction contains 6 bases.

This clonotype was sampled from a human donor in good health (CMV status not recorded). Some clones in this sample may be carry-over from other donors' samples. Recombination linked TRBV12-3 or TRBV12-4 to TRBJ2-3; no D segment can be confidently identified. The material sequenced was CD8+ T cells from cultured PBMCs, taken from culture after CMV antigen stimulation. The CDR3 protein is CASSLAGPTDTQYF. The nucleotide sequence reads TGTGCCAGCAGTTTAGCCGGTCCCACAGATACGCAGTATTTT.